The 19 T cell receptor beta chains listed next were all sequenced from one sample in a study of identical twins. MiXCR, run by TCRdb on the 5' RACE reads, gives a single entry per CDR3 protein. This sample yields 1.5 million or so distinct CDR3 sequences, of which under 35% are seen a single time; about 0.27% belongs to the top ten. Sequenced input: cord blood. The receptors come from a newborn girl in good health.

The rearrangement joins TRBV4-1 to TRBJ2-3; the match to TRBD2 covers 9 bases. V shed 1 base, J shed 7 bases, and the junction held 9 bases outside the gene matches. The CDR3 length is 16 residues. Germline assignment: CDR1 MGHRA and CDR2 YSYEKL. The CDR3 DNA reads TGCGCCAGCAGCCAAGCTGGGAAGCGGGGGGCGTATACGCAGTATTTT. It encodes CASSQAGKRGAYTQYF.

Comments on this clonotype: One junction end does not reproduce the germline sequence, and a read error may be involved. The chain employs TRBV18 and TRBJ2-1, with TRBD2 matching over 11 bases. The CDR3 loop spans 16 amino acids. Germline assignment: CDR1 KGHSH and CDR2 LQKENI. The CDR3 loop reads CASSPQRTSGRNEQFF. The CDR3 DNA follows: TGTGCCAGCTCGCCACAAAGGACTAGCGGGCGTAATGAGCAGTTCTTC. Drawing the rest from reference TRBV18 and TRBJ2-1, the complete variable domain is NAGVMQNPRHLVRRRGQEARLRCSPMKGHSHVYWYRQLPEEGLKFMVYLQKENIIDESGMPKERFSAEFPKEGPSILRIQQVVRGDSAAYFCASSPQRTSGRNEQFFGPGTRLTVL.

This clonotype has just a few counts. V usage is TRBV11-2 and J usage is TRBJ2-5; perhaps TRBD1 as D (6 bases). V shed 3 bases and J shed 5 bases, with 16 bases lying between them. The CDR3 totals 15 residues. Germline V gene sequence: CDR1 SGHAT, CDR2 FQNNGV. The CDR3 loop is CASSLEQGRRETQYF. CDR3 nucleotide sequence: TGTGCCAGCAGCTTGGAACAGGGTAGACGGGAGACCCAGTACTTC. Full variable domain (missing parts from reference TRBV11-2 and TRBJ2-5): EAGVAQSPRYKIIEKRQSVAFWCNPISGHATLYWYQQILGQGPKLLIQFQNNGVVDDSQLPKDRFSAERLKGVDSTLKIQPAKLEDSAVYLCASSLEQGRRETQYFGPGTRLLVL.

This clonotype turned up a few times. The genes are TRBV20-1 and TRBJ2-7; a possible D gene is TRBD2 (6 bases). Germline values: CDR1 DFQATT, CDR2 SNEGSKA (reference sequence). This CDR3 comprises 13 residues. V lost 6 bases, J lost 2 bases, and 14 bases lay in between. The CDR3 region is CSAESGQTYEQYF. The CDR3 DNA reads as TGCAGTGCCGAAAGCGGGCAGACCTACGAGCAGTACTTC.

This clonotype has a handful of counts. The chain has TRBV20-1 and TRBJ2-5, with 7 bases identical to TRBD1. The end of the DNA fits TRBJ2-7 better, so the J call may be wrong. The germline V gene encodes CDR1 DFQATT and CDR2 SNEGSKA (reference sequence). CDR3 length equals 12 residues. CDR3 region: CSAKDRVYEQYF. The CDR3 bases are TGCAGTGCCAAAGACAGGGTGTACGAGCAGTACTTC.

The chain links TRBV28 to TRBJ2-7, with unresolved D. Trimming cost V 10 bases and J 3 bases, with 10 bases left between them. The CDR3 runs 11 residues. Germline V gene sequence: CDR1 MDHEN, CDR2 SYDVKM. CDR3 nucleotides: TGTGCCATCTATTCCGGCTACGAGCAGTACTTC. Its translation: CAIYSGYEQYF.

CDR3 in DNA: TGTGCCAGCAGTTGGCCCAGACCTCCCTACGAGCAGTACTTC. The encoded protein is CASSWPRPPYEQYF. The chain has TRBV2 and TRBJ2-7; D is unclear. This CDR3 spans 14 amino acids. Germline V gene data show CDR1 as SNHLY and CDR2 as FYNNEI. V was trimmed by 5 bases and J by 2 bases, leaving 13 bases between them.

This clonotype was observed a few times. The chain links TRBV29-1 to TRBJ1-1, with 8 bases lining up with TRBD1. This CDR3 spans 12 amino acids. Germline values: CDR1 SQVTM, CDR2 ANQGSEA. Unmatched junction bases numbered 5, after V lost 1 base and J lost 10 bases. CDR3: CSVEAQGGIAFF. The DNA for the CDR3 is TGCAGCGTTGAAGCACAGGGGGGTATAGCTTTCTTT.

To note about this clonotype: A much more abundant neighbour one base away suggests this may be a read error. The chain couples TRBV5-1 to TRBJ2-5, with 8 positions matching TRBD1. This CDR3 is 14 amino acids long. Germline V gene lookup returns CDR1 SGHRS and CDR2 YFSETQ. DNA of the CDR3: TGCGCCAGCAGCTACGGACAGGGTCAAGGGACCCAGTACTTC. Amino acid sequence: CASSYGQGQGTQYF.

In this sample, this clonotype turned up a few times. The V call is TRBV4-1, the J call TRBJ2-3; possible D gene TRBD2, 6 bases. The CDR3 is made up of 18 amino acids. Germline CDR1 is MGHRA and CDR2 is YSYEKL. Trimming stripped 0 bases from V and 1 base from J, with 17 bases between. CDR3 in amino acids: CASSQDNRGNRRTDTQYF. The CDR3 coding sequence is TGCGCCAGCAGCCAAGATAACCGCGGGAACAGGCGCACAGATACGCAGTATTTT.

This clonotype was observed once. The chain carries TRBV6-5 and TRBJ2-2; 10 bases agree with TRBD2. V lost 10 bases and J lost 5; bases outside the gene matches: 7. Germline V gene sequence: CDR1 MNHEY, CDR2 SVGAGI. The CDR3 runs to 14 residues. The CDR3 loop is CATTGLARTGELFF. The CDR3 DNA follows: TGTGCCACCACGGGACTAGCGCGGACCGGGGAGCTGTTTTTT.

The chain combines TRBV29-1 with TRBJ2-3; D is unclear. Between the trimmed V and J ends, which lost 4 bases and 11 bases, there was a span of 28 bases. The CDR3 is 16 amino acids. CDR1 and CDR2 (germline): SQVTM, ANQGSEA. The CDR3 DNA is TGCAGCGTTGGTATCGGGCTCCCTGATTCCCAACTTGGGCAGTATTTT. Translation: CSVGIGLPDSQLGQYF.

The CDR3 is CASSQEPYNQPQHF. As DNA, the CDR3 is TGTGCCAGCAGCCAAGAGCCGTACAATCAGCCCCAGCATTTT. This chain links TRBV4-2 with TRBJ1-5, with D unclear. Trimming pared 0 bases from V and 3 bases from J, leaving 6 bases between. The germline gives CDR1 LGHNA, CDR2 YNFKEQ. This CDR3 spans 14 amino acids.

The CDR3 sequence is CASGSSGRALFVRSGNEQFF. CDR3 DNA sequence: TGTGCCAGCGGGAGTTCCGGGAGGGCCCTCTTTGTTCGATCTGGCAATGAGCAGTTCTTC. This rearrangement joins TRBV27 to TRBJ2-1, with 8 bases that match TRBD2. This CDR3 comprises 20 residues. From germline, CDR1 is MNHEY and CDR2 SMNVEV (reference sequence). Trimming removed 8 bases from V and 6 bases from J; junction bases left unmatched: 27.

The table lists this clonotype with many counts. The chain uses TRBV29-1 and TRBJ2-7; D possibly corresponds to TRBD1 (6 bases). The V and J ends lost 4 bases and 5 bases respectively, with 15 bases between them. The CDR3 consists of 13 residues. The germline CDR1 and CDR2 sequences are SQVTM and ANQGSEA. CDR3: CSVGAHRANEQYF. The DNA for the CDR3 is TGCAGCGTTGGGGCCCACAGGGCAAACGAGCAGTACTTC.

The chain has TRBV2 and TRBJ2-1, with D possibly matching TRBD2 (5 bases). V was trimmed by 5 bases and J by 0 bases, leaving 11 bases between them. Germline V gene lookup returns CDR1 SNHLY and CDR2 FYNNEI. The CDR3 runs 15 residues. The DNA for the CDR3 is TGTGCCAGCAGTTTCGGGGTTAGCTCCTACAATGAGCAGTTCTTC. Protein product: CASSFGVSSYNEQFF.

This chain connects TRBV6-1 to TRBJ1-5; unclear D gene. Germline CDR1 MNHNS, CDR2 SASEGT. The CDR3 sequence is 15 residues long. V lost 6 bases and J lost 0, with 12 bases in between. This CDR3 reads CASSQAGTSNQPQHF. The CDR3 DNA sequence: TGTGCCAGCAGCCAAGCAGGAACTAGCAATCAGCCCCAGCATTTT.

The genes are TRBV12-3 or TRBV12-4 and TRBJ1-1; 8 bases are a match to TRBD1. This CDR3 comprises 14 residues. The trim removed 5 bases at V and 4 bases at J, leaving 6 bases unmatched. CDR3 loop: CASSIRTGSTEAFF. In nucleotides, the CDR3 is TGTGCCAGCAGTATCAGGACAGGGAGCACTGAAGCTTTCTTT.

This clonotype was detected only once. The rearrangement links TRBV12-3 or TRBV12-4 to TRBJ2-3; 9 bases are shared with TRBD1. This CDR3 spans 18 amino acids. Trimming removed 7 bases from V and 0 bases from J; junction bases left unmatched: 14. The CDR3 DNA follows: TGTGCCAGCACCGCATTGGGACAGGGAGTTTCTAGCACAGATACGCAGTATTTT. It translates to CASTALGQGVSSTDTQYF.